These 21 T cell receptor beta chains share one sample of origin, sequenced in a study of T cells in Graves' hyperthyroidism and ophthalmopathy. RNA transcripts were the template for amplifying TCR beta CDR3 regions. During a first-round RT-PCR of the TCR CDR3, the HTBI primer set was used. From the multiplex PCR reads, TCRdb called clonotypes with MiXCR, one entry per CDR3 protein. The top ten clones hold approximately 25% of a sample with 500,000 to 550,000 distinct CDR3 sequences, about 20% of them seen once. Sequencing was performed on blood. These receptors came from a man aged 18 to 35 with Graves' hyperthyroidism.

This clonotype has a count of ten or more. CDR3 sequence: CASSEPHAGELFF. The CDR3 bases are TGTGCCAGCAGTGAACCTCACGCCGGGGAGCTGTTTTTT. This sequence joins TRBV6-1 and TRBJ2-2; D call uncertain. The V gene's germline CDR1 is MNHNS and CDR2 SASEGT. The V and J ends lost 2 bases and 6 bases respectively, with 7 bases between them. There are 13 residues in the CDR3.

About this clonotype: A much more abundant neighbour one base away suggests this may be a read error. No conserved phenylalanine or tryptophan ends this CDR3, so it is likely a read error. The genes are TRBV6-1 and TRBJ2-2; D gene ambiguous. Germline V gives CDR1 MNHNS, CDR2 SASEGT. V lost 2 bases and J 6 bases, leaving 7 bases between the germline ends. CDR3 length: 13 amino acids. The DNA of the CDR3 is TGTGCCAGCAGTGAAAAGCTGTCCGGGGAGCTGTTTTTG. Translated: CASSEKLSGELFL.

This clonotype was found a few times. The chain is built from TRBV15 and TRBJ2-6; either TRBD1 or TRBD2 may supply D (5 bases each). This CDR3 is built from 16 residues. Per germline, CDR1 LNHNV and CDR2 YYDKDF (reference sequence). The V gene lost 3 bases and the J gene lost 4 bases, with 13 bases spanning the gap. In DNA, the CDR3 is TGTGCCACCAGCAGGGATGGGGGTTCCGGGGCCAACGTCCTGACTTTC. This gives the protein CATSRDGGSGANVLTF.

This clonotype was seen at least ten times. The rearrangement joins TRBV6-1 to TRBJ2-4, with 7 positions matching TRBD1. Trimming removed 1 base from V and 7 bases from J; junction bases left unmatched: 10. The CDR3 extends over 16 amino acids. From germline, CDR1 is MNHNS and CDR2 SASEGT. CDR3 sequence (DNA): TGTGCCAGCAGTGAAGTAAGGGGGCTCTTAGGTAACATTCAGTACTTC. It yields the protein CASSEVRGLLGNIQYF.

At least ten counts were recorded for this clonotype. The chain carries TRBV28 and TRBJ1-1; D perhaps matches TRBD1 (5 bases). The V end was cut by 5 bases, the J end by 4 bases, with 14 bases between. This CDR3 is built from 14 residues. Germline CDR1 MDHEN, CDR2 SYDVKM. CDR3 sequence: CASSIRVAVTEAFF. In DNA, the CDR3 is TGTGCCAGCAGTATCAGGGTTGCCGTCACTGAAGCTTTCTTT.

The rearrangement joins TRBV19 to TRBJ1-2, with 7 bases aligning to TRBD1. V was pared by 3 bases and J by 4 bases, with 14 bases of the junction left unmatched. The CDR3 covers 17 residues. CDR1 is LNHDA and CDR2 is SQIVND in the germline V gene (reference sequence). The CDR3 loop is CASSIAREGAFGYGYTF. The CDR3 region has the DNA TGTGCCAGTAGTATCGCACGGGAGGGGGCTTTCGGCTATGGCTACACCTTC.

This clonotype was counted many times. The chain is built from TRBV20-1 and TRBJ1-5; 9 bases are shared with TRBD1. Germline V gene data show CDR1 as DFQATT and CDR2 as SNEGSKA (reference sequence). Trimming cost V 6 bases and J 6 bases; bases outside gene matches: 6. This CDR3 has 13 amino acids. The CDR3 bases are TGCAGTGCGATCCCGACAGGGGGTCAGCCCCAGCATTTT. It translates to CSAIPTGGQPQHF.

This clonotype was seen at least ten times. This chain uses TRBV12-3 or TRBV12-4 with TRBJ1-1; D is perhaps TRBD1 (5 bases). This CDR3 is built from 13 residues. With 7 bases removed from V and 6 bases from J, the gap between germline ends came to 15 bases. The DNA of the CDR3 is TGTGCCAGCACCTTCGGGGGATCGGCTGAAGCTTTCTTT. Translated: CASTFGGSAEAFF.

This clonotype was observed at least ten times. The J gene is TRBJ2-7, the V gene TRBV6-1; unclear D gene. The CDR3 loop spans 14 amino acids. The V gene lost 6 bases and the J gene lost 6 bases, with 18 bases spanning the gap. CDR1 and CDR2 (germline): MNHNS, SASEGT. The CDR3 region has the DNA TGTGCCAGCAGACCTCCGAGGTCCGAACGCGAGCAGTACTTC. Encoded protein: CASRPPRSEREQYF.

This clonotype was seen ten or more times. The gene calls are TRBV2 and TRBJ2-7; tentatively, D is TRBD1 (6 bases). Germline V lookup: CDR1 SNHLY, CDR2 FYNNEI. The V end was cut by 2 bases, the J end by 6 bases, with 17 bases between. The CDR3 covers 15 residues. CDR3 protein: CASSERGTGLSEQYF. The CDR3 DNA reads TGTGCCAGCAGTGAAAGGGGTACAGGGTTGAGCGAGCAGTACTTC.

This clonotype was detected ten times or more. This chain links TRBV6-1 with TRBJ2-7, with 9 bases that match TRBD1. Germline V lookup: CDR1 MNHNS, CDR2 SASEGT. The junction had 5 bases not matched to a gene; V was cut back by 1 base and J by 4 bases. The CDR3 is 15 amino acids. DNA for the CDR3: TGTGCCAGCAGTGAAGGACAGGGGGATTTTTACGAGCAGTACTTC. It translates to CASSEGQGDFYEQYF.

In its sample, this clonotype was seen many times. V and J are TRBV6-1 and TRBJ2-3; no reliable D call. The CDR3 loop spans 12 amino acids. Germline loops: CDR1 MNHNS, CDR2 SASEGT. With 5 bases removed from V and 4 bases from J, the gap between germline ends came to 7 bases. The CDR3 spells CASSRRADTQYF. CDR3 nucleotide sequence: TGTGCCAGCAGTCGACGCGCAGATACGCAGTATTTT.

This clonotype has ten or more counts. In nucleotides, the CDR3 is TGTGCCAGCAGTCTGTGGCCCCAAGGGAACACCATATATTTT. This gives the protein CASSLWPQGNTIYF. This chain connects TRBV28 to TRBJ1-3, with D uncertain. The germline gives CDR1 MDHEN, CDR2 SYDVKM. The CDR3 extends over 14 amino acids. V gave up 5 bases and J gave up 7 bases, with 15 bases separating them.

The CDR3 DNA reads as TGTGCCAGCAGTTCTGAAACAGGGGGCACTGAAGCTTTCTTT. Protein: CASSSETGGTEAFF. The J gene is TRBJ1-1, the V gene TRBV28; 8 bases agree with TRBD1. The CDR3 spans 14 residues. CDR1 is MDHEN and CDR2 is SYDVKM in the germline V gene. J lost 4 bases, V lost 4 bases, and 5 bases had no gene match.

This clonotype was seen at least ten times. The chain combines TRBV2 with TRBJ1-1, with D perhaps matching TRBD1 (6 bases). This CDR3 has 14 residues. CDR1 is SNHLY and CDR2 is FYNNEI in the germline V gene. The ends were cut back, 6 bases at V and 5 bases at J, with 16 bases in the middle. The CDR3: CASSDKTRGTEAFF. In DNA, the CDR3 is TGTGCCAGCAGCGACAAAACTAGGGGGACTGAAGCTTTCTTT.

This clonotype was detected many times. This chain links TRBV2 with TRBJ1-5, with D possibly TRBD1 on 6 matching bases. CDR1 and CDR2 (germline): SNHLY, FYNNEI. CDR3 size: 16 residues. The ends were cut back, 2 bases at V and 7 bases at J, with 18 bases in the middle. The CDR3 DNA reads TGTGCCAGCAGTGAATTCCCCCAGGGGCCAAACCAGCCCCAGCATTTT. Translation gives CASSEFPQGPNQPQHF.

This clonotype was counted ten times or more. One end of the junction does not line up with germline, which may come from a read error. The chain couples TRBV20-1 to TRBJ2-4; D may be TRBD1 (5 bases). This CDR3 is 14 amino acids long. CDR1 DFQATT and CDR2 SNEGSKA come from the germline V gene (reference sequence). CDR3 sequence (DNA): TGCAGTGCTAGAGATTTCACAGGACAAAACATTAAGTACTTC. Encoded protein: CSARDFTGQNIKYF.

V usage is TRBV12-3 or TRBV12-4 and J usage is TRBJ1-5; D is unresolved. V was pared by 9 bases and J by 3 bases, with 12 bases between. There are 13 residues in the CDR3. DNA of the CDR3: TGTGCCAGTGCCCGGACGGCCAATCAGCCCCAGCATTTT. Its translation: CASARTANQPQHF.

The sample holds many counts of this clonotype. The CDR3 nucleotides read TGTGCCAGCAGTTCTCTGTCCGGGACAGCAAGGTATAATTCACCCCTCCACTTT. Protein product: CASSSLSGTARYNSPLHF. This chain uses TRBV28 with TRBJ1-6; 7 nucleotides line up with TRBD1. J was trimmed by 4 bases and V by 4 bases; bases with no gene match: 13. This CDR3 contains 18 residues. Germline V gives CDR1 MDHEN, CDR2 SYDVKM.

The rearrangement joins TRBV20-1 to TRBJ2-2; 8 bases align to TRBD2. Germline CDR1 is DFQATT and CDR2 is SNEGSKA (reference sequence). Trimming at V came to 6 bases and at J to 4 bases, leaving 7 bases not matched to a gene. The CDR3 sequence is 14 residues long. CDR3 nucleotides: TGCAGTGCCCGGGAGGGGGTTAGCACCGGGGAGCTGTTTTTT. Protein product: CSAREGVSTGELFF.

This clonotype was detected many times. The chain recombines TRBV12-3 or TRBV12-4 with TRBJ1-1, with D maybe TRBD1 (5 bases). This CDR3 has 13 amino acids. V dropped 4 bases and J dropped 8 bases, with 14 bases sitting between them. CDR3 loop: CASSSDGRAEAFF. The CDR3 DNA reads TGTGCCAGCAGTTCAGACGGCAGGGCGGAAGCTTTCTTT.